This T cell receptor (beta chain) was documented in a study of shared clonotypes between healthy human individuals. This clone was counted once. The antigen is undetermined. Study results and limitations: Naive subsets, compared against memory subsets, generally had larger estimated richness values.

Assay used: immunoSEQ multiplex PCR; TCRdb lists only in-frame clones, some missing. The repertoire holds roughly 2,000,000 clones, with approximately 92% as singletons. Terminally differentiated effector memory CD45RA+ cells were excluded from the naive CD8 cells, which were CD45RO-negative and positively selected for CCR7. CDR1 and CDR2 (germline): MNHEY, SMNVEV (reference sequence). The V segment lost 7 bases and the J segment 4 bases; nucleotides outside the gene matches: 22. The CDR3 extends over 18 amino acids. This chain joins TRBV27 and TRBJ2-7; TRBD2 agrees at 7 bases. The sequencing sample was made of naive CD8+ T cells from PBMCs. The receptor comes from a man in his late teens or twenties in good health. Some clones in this sample may be carry-over from other donors' samples. CDR3 amino acids: CASTAYLDPAGAVYEQYF. CDR3 nucleotides: TGTGCCAGCACCGCATACCTGGACCCCGCGGGAGCCGTATACGAGCAGTACTTC.